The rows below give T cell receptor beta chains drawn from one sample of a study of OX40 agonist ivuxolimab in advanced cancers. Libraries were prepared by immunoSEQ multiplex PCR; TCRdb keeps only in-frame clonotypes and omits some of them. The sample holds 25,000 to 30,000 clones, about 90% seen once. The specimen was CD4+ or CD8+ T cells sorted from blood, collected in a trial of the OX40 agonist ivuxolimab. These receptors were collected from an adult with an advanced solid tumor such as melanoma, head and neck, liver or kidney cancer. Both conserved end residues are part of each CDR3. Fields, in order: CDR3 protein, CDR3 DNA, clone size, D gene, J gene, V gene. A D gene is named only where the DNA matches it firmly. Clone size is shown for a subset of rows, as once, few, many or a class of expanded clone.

CDR3aa: CASSSRFLAGGPVGELFF
CDR3nt: TGTGCCAGCAGCTCCAGATTCCTAGCGGGAGGGCCGGTCGGGGAGCTGTTTTTT
abundance: .
d_gene: TRBD2
j_gene: TRBJ2-2
v_gene: TRBV7-7

CDR3aa: CASSPQRENTGELFF
CDR3nt: TGTGCCAGCTCTCCCCAGCGGGAGAACACCGGGGAGCTGTTTTTT
abundance: .
d_gene: TRBD2
j_gene: TRBJ2-2
v_gene: TRBV18

CDR3aa: CASSQAGLAWETQYF
CDR3nt: TGCGCCAGCAGCCAAGCCGGGCTAGCATGGGAGACCCAGTACTTC
abundance: .
d_gene: .
j_gene: TRBJ2-5
v_gene: TRBV4-3

CDR3aa: CASSASGRTDTQYF
CDR3nt: TGTGCCAGCAGCGCGAGCGGTCGCACAGATACGCAGTATTTT
abundance: once
d_gene: .
j_gene: TRBJ2-3
v_gene: TRBV9

CDR3aa: CSVETGGRGYEQYF
CDR3nt: TGCAGCGTTGAAACGGGCGGGAGGGGCTACGAGCAGTACTTC
abundance: .
d_gene: TRBD2
j_gene: TRBJ2-7
v_gene: TRBV29-1

CDR3aa: CASSVGQNYNEQFF
CDR3nt: TGTGCCAGCAGCGTTGGGCAGAATTACAATGAGCAGTTCTTC
abundance: .
d_gene: .
j_gene: TRBJ2-1
v_gene: TRBV9

CDR3aa: CASEHSSYEQYF
CDR3nt: TGTGCCAGTGAACATAGCTCCTACGAGCAGTACTTC
abundance: .
d_gene: .
j_gene: TRBJ2-7
v_gene: TRBV2

CDR3aa: CAGRDSSTDTQYF
CDR3nt: TGTGCCGGACGGGACAGTAGCACAGATACGCAGTATTTT
abundance: .
d_gene: TRBD1
j_gene: TRBJ2-3
v_gene: TRBV28

CDR3aa: CASNLGDSGPEAFF
CDR3nt: TGTGCCAGCAACTTAGGGGACTCTGGCCCTGAAGCTTTCTTT
abundance: .
d_gene: .
j_gene: TRBJ1-1
v_gene: TRBV7-9

CDR3aa: CASSVGGDTYEQYF
CDR3nt: TGTGCCAGCAGCGTGGGAGGAGATACCTACGAGCAGTACTTC
abundance: once
d_gene: .
j_gene: TRBJ2-7
v_gene: TRBV9

CDR3aa: CASSHPGRGGELFF
CDR3nt: TGCGCCAGCAGCCACCCGGGGCGAGGGGGGGAGCTGTTTTTT
abundance: .
d_gene: .
j_gene: TRBJ2-2
v_gene: TRBV4-1

CDR3aa: CASSFAVGSVYNEQFF
CDR3nt: TGTGCCAGCAGCTTCGCCGTCGGGTCTGTCTACAATGAGCAGTTCTTC
abundance: .
d_gene: .
j_gene: TRBJ2-1
v_gene: TRBV7-9

CDR3aa: CASSGGTDSGANVLTF
CDR3nt: TGTGCCAGCAGCGGTGGAACAGACTCTGGGGCCAACGTCCTGACTTTC
abundance: .
d_gene: .
j_gene: TRBJ2-6
v_gene: TRBV5-6

CDR3aa: CASSLGQVGAGELFF
CDR3nt: TGTGCCAGCAGCCTGGGACAGGTGGGGGCCGGGGAGCTGTTTTTT
abundance: .
d_gene: TRBD1
j_gene: TRBJ2-2
v_gene: TRBV27

CDR3aa: CASSLGGVEPYEQYF
CDR3nt: TGTGCCAGCAGCTTGGGCGGGGTCGAACCCTACGAGCAGTACTTC
abundance: .
d_gene: .
j_gene: TRBJ2-7
v_gene: TRBV7-6

CDR3aa: CASSVGQGLGYTF
CDR3nt: TGTGCCAGCAGCGTAGGACAGGGGCTTGGCTACACCTTC
abundance: .
d_gene: TRBD1
j_gene: TRBJ1-2
v_gene: TRBV9

CDR3aa: CASSTMGIVLDTDTQYF
CDR3nt: TGTGCCAGCAGCACGATGGGTATCGTACTAGACACAGATACGCAGTATTTT
abundance: .
d_gene: .
j_gene: TRBJ2-3
v_gene: TRBV7-3

CDR3aa: CASSQDLGTEYEQYF
CDR3nt: TGTGCCAGCAGCCAAGATCTGGGGACAGAATACGAGCAGTACTTC
abundance: once
d_gene: TRBD1
j_gene: TRBJ2-7
v_gene: TRBV4-2

CDR3aa: CASSPVAGDYEQYF
CDR3nt: TGCGCCAGCAGTCCCGTGGCAGGAGACTACGAGCAGTACTTC
abundance: once
d_gene: .
j_gene: TRBJ2-7
v_gene: TRBV4-1

CDR3aa: CATSMEGALGEKLFF
CDR3nt: TGTGCCACCAGCATGGAGGGGGCCCTTGGTGAAAAACTGTTTTTT
abundance: .
d_gene: TRBD1
j_gene: TRBJ1-4
v_gene: TRBV15

CDR3aa: CASSLGVGLADTDTQYF
CDR3nt: TGTGCTAGCAGCTTAGGGGTGGGACTAGCGGACACAGATACGCAGTATTTT
abundance: .
d_gene: TRBD2
j_gene: TRBJ2-3
v_gene: TRBV7-7

CDR3aa: CASSVEGWSTGSNTEAFF
CDR3nt: TGTGCCAGCAGCGTTGAGGGGTGGTCGACAGGGTCGAACACTGAAGCTTTCTTT
abundance: .
d_gene: TRBD1
j_gene: TRBJ1-1
v_gene: TRBV7-8

CDR3aa: CASSLEEEQYF
CDR3nt: TGTGCCAGCAGCTTAGAGGAGGAGCAGTACTTC
abundance: .
d_gene: .
j_gene: TRBJ2-7
v_gene: TRBV11-2

CDR3aa: CASSSRTSGIYEQYF
CDR3nt: TGTGCCAGCAGCTCCCGGACTAGCGGGATCTACGAGCAGTACTTC
abundance: .
d_gene: TRBD2
j_gene: TRBJ2-7
v_gene: TRBV28

CDR3aa: CASSYLAGGDEQYF
CDR3nt: TGTGCCAGCAGCTATTTAGCGGGAGGGGACGAGCAGTACTTC
abundance: .
d_gene: TRBD2
j_gene: TRBJ2-7
v_gene: TRBV14

CDR3aa: CASSFGTRYEQYF
CDR3nt: TGTGCCAGCAGCTTCGGGACCCGCTACGAGCAGTACTTC
abundance: .
d_gene: .
j_gene: TRBJ2-7
v_gene: TRBV5-5

CDR3aa: CASSFSSGGGYTF
CDR3nt: TGTGCCAGCAGTTTTAGTTCCGGGGGTGGCTACACCTTC
abundance: .
d_gene: .
j_gene: TRBJ1-2
v_gene: TRBV28

CDR3aa: CASSWGKTSYEQYF
CDR3nt: TGTGCCAGCAGTTGGGGCAAGACCTCCTACGAGCAGTACTTC
abundance: .
d_gene: .
j_gene: TRBJ2-7
v_gene: TRBV28

CDR3aa: CASSRGAGGWLSGANVLTF
CDR3nt: TGTGCCAGCAGCCGGGGGGCCGGGGGGTGGCTATCTGGGGCCAACGTCCTGACTTTC
abundance: .
d_gene: .
j_gene: TRBJ2-6
v_gene: TRBV5-6

CDR3aa: CAALAAGYYEQYF
CDR3nt: TGTGCCGCACTGGCGGCGGGGTATTACGAGCAGTACTTC
abundance: .
d_gene: .
j_gene: TRBJ2-7
v_gene: TRBV30

CDR3aa: CASSLGQPGLASYF
CDR3nt: TGTGCCAGCAGTTTGGGACAACCGGGACTAGCGTCGTATTTT
abundance: once
d_gene: TRBD2
j_gene: TRBJ2-3
v_gene: TRBV28

CDR3aa: CASSKSVDSYQPQHF
CDR3nt: TGTGCCAGCAGCAAAAGCGTGGACAGTTATCAGCCCCAGCATTTT
abundance: .
d_gene: .
j_gene: TRBJ1-5
v_gene: TRBV4-2

CDR3aa: CASSEKGWQVQETQYF
CDR3nt: TGTGCCAGCAGTGAAAAGGGGTGGCAGGTACAAGAGACCCAGTACTTC
abundance: .
d_gene: .
j_gene: TRBJ2-5
v_gene: TRBV25-1

CDR3aa: CASSQEGLEAIYEQYF
CDR3nt: TGTGCCAGCAGCCAAGAGGGACTAGAAGCCATCTACGAGCAGTACTTC
abundance: .
d_gene: TRBD2
j_gene: TRBJ2-7
v_gene: TRBV4-2

CDR3aa: CASSLGDREAFF
CDR3nt: TGTGCCAGCAGCTTAGGGGACAGAGAAGCTTTCTTT
abundance: .
d_gene: TRBD1
j_gene: TRBJ1-1
v_gene: TRBV7-9

CDR3aa: CASKAGHITVNYGYTF
CDR3nt: TGTGCCAGTAAAGCAGGACACATTACCGTTAACTATGGCTACACCTTC
abundance: .
d_gene: .
j_gene: TRBJ1-2
v_gene: TRBV19

CDR3aa: CASSPGLAGDTGELFF
CDR3nt: TGTGCCAGCAGCCCGGGACTAGCGGGGGACACCGGGGAGCTGTTTTTT
abundance: .
d_gene: TRBD2
j_gene: TRBJ2-2
v_gene: TRBV13

CDR3aa: CASSVVNEQFF
CDR3nt: TGTGCCAGCAGCGTAGTCAATGAGCAGTTCTTC
abundance: .
d_gene: .
j_gene: TRBJ2-1
v_gene: TRBV9

CDR3aa: CASNPRADSYEQYF
CDR3nt: TGTGCCAGCAACCCCCGGGCCGATTCCTACGAGCAGTACTTC
abundance: .
d_gene: .
j_gene: TRBJ2-7
v_gene: TRBV28

CDR3aa: CASRRDRGDAGELFF
CDR3nt: TGTGCCAGCAGACGGGACAGGGGTGACGCCGGGGAGCTGTTTTTT
abundance: .
d_gene: TRBD1
j_gene: TRBJ2-2
v_gene: TRBV6-5

CDR3aa: CASINSQWGVQPQHF
CDR3nt: TGTGCCAGTATTAATAGTCAGTGGGGGGTTCAGCCCCAGCATTTT
abundance: once
d_gene: .
j_gene: TRBJ1-5
v_gene: TRBV19

CDR3aa: CSVEAGTATYEQYF
CDR3nt: TGCAGCGTTGAAGCCGGGACAGCTACCTACGAGCAGTACTTC
abundance: .
d_gene: TRBD1
j_gene: TRBJ2-7
v_gene: TRBV29-1

CDR3aa: CASSLTGEGGYTF
CDR3nt: TGCGCCAGCAGCTTAACAGGGGAGGGTGGCTACACCTTC
abundance: .
d_gene: TRBD1
j_gene: TRBJ1-2
v_gene: TRBV5-1

CDR3aa: CASSLYREASYEQYF
CDR3nt: TGTGCCAGCAGCTTGTACCGGGAGGCCTCCTACGAGCAGTACTTC
abundance: once
d_gene: TRBD2
j_gene: TRBJ2-7
v_gene: TRBV5-8

CDR3aa: CASSEWRGSEAFF
CDR3nt: TGTGCCAGCAGTGAATGGAGGGGCTCTGAAGCTTTCTTT
abundance: .
d_gene: .
j_gene: TRBJ1-1
v_gene: TRBV6-1

CDR3aa: CASSQGGLAGVGDTQYF
CDR3nt: TGCGCCAGCAGCCAGGGGGGACTAGCGGGAGTGGGAGATACGCAGTATTTT
abundance: .
d_gene: TRBD2
j_gene: TRBJ2-3
v_gene: TRBV4-1

CDR3aa: CASSVSGQDNYEQYF
CDR3nt: TGTGCCAGCAGCGTATCGGGACAGGATAACTACGAGCAGTACTTC
abundance: .
d_gene: TRBD1
j_gene: TRBJ2-7
v_gene: TRBV11-3

CDR3aa: CASSSRVFGYTF
CDR3nt: TGTGCCAGCAGTTCTCGGGTATTCGGCTACACCTTC
abundance: .
d_gene: .
j_gene: TRBJ1-2
v_gene: TRBV28

CDR3aa: CASSLAGGRNQPQHF
CDR3nt: TGTGCCAGCAGCTTAGCAGGGGGAAGGAATCAGCCCCAGCATTTT
abundance: .
d_gene: .
j_gene: TRBJ1-5
v_gene: TRBV7-9

CDR3aa: CASSQIAGVASISTGELFF
CDR3nt: TGTGCCAGTAGTCAGATAGCGGGAGTTGCCTCAATCTCCACCGGGGAGCTGTTTTTT
abundance: .
d_gene: TRBD2
j_gene: TRBJ2-2
v_gene: TRBV19

CDR3aa: CASSPAGTVRVHEQYF
CDR3nt: TGTGCCAGCAGCCCCGCAGGGACGGTGAGGGTCCACGAGCAGTACTTC
abundance: .
d_gene: .
j_gene: TRBJ2-7
v_gene: TRBV7-9

CDR3aa: CASSLVEDSYTEAFF
CDR3nt: TGCGCCAGCAGCCTCGTTGAGGACTCTTACACTGAAGCTTTCTTT
abundance: .
d_gene: .
j_gene: TRBJ1-1
v_gene: TRBV4-1

CDR3aa: CASSLPGTGLQPQHF
CDR3nt: TGTGCCAGCAGCCTCCCCGGGACAGGGCTTCAGCCCCAGCATTTT
abundance: once
d_gene: TRBD1
j_gene: TRBJ1-5
v_gene: TRBV11-3

CDR3aa: CASSQAGQGRGETQYF
CDR3nt: TGCGCCAGCAGCCAAGCGGGACAGGGGAGAGGGGAGACCCAGTACTTC
abundance: .
d_gene: TRBD1
j_gene: TRBJ2-5
v_gene: TRBV4-3